The rows below give T cell receptor beta chains drawn from one sample of a study of CD8 T cells in Susac syndrome. MiXCR, run by TCRdb on the immunoSEQ multiplex PCR reads, gives a single entry per CDR3 protein. The profile shows 200,000 to 300,000 distinct CDR3 sequences, 95% to 97% of them singletons. The sample comprised CD4+ T cells from PBMCs. The origin of the receptors is a human donor with Susac syndrome. The CDR3 runs from the conserved cysteine through the conserved F or W. D genes are given only for firm matches. Rows may omit the clone size; those that give it use once, few, many or a size class.

TRBD1 | NA | 13 | TRBJ1-2 | TRBV12-3/TRBV12-4 | CASGKTGGAGYTF | TGTGCCAGCGGGAAAACAGGGGGCGCTGGCTACACCTTC
TRBD1 | NA | 14 | TRBJ1-2 | TRBV30 | CAGLTGPMTFGYTF | TGTGCCGGACTGACAGGGCCGATGACCTTTGGCTACACCTTC
NA | once | 13 | TRBJ1-5 | TRBV20-1 | CSAPQGSNQPQHF | TGCAGTGCTCCACAGGGAAGCAATCAGCCCCAGCATTTT
NA | NA | 14 | TRBJ2-5 | TRBV3-1 | CASSQESSAVAQYF | TGTGCCAGCAGCCAAGAGTCTTCCGCGGTCGCCCAGTACTTC
NA | NA | 11 | TRBJ2-7 | TRBV6-2/TRBV6-3 | CASRAVNEQYF | TGTGCCAGTCGGGCGGTCAACGAGCAGTACTTC
NA | NA | 15 | TRBJ2-7 | TRBV14 | CASSPWTGASYEQYF | TGTGCCAGCAGCCCGTGGACGGGAGCCTCCTACGAGCAGTACTTC
TRBD2 | NA | 14 | TRBJ2-7 | TRBV6-5 | CASSRRGAVYEQYF | TGTGCCAGCAGTCGGCGGGGGGCGGTCTACGAGCAGTACTTC
NA | NA | 17 | TRBJ2-1 | TRBV27 | CASSRRTGASSYNEQFF | TGTGCCAGCAGTCGGAGAACGGGGGCGAGCTCCTACAATGAGCAGTTCTTC
TRBD1 | NA | 15 | TRBJ2-3 | TRBV7-2 | CASSLAGQRTDTQYF | TGTGCCAGCAGCTTAGCGGGACAGAGGACAGATACGCAGTATTTT
NA | few | 13 | TRBJ2-3 | TRBV18 | CASSVGPTDTQYF | TGTGCCAGCTCAGTCGGACCCACAGATACGCAGTATTTT
NA | NA | 19 | TRBJ2-6 | TRBV19 | CASSIAGRLTPSGANVLTF | TGTGCCAGTAGTATAGCGGGCAGGCTAACCCCCTCTGGGGCCAACGTCCTGACTTTC
NA | NA | 13 | TRBJ1-1 | TRBV29-1 | CSVENMGGAVAFF | TGCAGCGTTGAGAACATGGGGGGCGCGGTAGCTTTCTTT
NA | NA | 14 | TRBJ2-5 | TRBV9 | CASSAGRYQETQYF | TGTGCCAGCAGCGCCGGTCGGTACCAAGAGACCCAGTACTTC
TRBD2 | NA | 19 | TRBJ2-1 | TRBV12-3/TRBV12-4 | CASSPGLAGGPSSYNEQFF | TGTGCCAGCAGTCCCGGACTAGCGGGAGGACCATCCTCCTACAATGAGCAGTTCTTC
NA | NA | 14 | TRBJ1-1 | TRBV18 | CASSLQDSGTEAFF | TGTGCCAGCTCACTTCAGGATAGTGGCACTGAAGCTTTCTTT
TRBD2 | once | 15 | TRBJ2-7 | TRBV20-1 | CSARDAGAGAGEQYF | TGCAGTGCTAGAGATGCGGGCGCGGGAGCGGGGGAGCAGTACTTC
TRBD1 | NA | 13 | TRBJ2-5 | TRBV20-1 | CSATQGIQETQYF | TGCAGTGCTACACAGGGGATACAGGAGACCCAGTACTTC
TRBD1 | NA | 16 | TRBJ1-1 | TRBV5-1 | CASQSPAGQGNTEAFF | TGCGCCAGCCAATCCCCCGCTGGACAGGGGAACACTGAAGCTTTCTTT
TRBD1 | once | 15 | TRBJ2-5 | TRBV28 | CASIPGTGGGETQYF | TGTGCCAGCATCCCCGGGACAGGGGGCGGAGAGACCCAGTACTTC
NA | NA | 13 | TRBJ1-2 | TRBV20-1 | CSARVTGAGGYTF | TGCAGTGCTAGAGTAACGGGGGCCGGGGGCTACACCTTC
TRBD1 | once | 13 | TRBJ2-7 | TRBV6-5 | CASTDRVSYEQYF | TGTGCCAGCACCGACAGGGTCTCCTACGAGCAGTACTTC
NA | NA | 15 | TRBJ1-5 | TRBV12-3/TRBV12-4 | CASSPRDGNNQPQHF | TGTGCCAGCAGTCCCCGGGACGGGAACAATCAGCCCCAGCATTTT
NA | NA | 18 | TRBJ1-4 | TRBV7-2 | CASSLARHPLGANEKLFF | TGTGCCAGCAGCTTAGCCCGACATCCCCTTGGAGCTAATGAAAAACTGTTTTTT
TRBD1 | once | 14 | TRBJ1-2 | TRBV27 | CASSRVDRVDGYTF | TGTGCCAGCAGCCGCGTCGACAGGGTAGATGGCTACACCTTC
TRBD2 | NA | 17 | TRBJ2-3 | TRBV15 | CATSTGTSGRLADTQYF | TGTGCCACCAGCACCGGGACTAGCGGGAGGCTCGCAGATACGCAGTATTTT
NA | NA | 12 | TRBJ1-1 | TRBV29-1 | CSVDRDGLKAFF | TGCAGCGTTGACAGGGATGGTTTGAAAGCTTTCTTT
TRBD2 | NA | 12 | TRBJ2-2 | TRBV20-1 | CSARRGGGELFF | TGCAGTGCTCGGCGGGGGGGCGGGGAGCTGTTTTTT
NA | NA | 13 | TRBJ2-3 | TRBV4-1 | CASSSRETDTQYF | TGCGCCAGCAGCTCCCGAGAAACAGATACGCAGTATTTT
TRBD2 | NA | 13 | TRBJ2-1 | TRBV20-1 | CSARWEGSKAQFF | TGCAGTGCTAGATGGGAGGGGAGCAAAGCCCAGTTCTTC
NA | NA | 14 | TRBJ2-1 | TRBV9 | CASSPRWGSNEQFF | TGTGCCAGCAGCCCTCGATGGGGGTCAAATGAGCAGTTCTTC
TRBD1 | NA | 13 | TRBJ2-7 | TRBV3-1 | CASSQMGQTEQYF | TGTGCCAGCAGCCAGATGGGACAGACCGAGCAGTACTTC
TRBD1 | NA | 14 | TRBJ1-2 | TRBV5-1 | CASSLEGTGDGYTF | TGCGCCAGCAGCTTGGAGGGGACAGGGGATGGCTACACCTTC
NA | NA | 15 | TRBJ2-2 | TRBV5-4 | CASSSLPGSAGELFF | TGTGCCAGCAGTTCACTACCCGGGTCGGCCGGGGAGCTGTTTTTT
NA | NA | 14 | TRBJ2-6 | TRBV28 | CASTLDSGANVLTF | TGTGCCAGCACCTTGGACTCTGGGGCCAACGTCCTGACTTTC
TRBD1 | NA | 17 | TRBJ1-4 | TRBV4-1 | CASKALGGRRLNEKLFF | TGCGCCAGTAAGGCGTTAGGGGGCAGGAGGTTAAACGAAAAACTGTTTTTT
TRBD1 | NA | 14 | TRBJ1-2 | TRBV12-3/TRBV12-4 | CASSFGTGNYGYTF | TGTGCCAGCAGTTTTGGGACAGGGAACTATGGCTACACCTTC
NA | NA | 14 | TRBJ1-5 | TRBV30 | CAWSLKSGNQPQHF | TGTGCCTGGAGCCTGAAATCCGGGAATCAGCCCCAGCATTTT
NA | NA | 13 | TRBJ2-1 | TRBV7-9 | CASSLRRGGEQFF | TGTGCCAGCAGCCTCAGAAGAGGGGGGGAGCAGTTCTTC
NA | NA | 10 | TRBJ2-7 | TRBV20-1 | CSALGHEQYF | TGCAGTGCCCTAGGTCACGAGCAGTACTTC
NA | NA | 14 | TRBJ2-5 | TRBV5-1 | CASSLEMGKETQYF | TGCGCCAGCAGCTTGGAAATGGGGAAAGAGACCCAGTACTTC
NA | NA | 12 | TRBJ2-5 | TRBV29-1 | CSVLTQGETQYF | TGCAGCGTACTGACACAAGGGGAGACCCAGTACTTC
NA | NA | 15 | TRBJ2-1 | TRBV3-1 | CASSQDPSRNNEQFF | TGTGCCAGCAGCCAAGATCCCAGCAGGAACAATGAGCAGTTCTTC